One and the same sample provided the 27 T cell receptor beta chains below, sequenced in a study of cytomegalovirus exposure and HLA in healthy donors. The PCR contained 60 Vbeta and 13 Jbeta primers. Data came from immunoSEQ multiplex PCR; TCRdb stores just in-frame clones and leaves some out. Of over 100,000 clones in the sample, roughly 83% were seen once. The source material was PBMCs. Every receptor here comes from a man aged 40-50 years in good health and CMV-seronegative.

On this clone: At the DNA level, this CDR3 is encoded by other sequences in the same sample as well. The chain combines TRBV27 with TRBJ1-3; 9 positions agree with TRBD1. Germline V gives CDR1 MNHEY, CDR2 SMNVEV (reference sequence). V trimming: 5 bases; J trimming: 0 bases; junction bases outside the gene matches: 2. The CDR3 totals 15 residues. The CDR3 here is CASSRTGDSGNTIYF. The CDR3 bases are TGTGCCAGCAGTCGGACAGGGGACTCTGGAAACACCATATATTTT.

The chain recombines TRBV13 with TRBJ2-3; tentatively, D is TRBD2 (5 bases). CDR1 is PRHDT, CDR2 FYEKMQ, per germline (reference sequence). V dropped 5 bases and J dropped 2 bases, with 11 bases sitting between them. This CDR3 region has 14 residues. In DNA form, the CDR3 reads TGTGCCAGCAGCGCCGAGGGCATCACAGATACGCAGTATTTT. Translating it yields CASSAEGITDTQYF.

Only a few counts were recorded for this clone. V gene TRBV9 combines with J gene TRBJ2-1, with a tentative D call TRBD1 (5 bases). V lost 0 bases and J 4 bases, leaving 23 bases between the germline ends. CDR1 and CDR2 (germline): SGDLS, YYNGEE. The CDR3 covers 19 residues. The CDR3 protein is CASSVALIVGQGKYNEQFF. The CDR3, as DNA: TGTGCCAGCAGCGTAGCCCTTATCGTCGGGCAGGGAAAGTACAATGAGCAGTTCTTC.

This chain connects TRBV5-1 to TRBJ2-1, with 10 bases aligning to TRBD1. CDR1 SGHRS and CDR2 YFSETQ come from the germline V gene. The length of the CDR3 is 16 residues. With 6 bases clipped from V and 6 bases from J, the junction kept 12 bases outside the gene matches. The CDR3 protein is CASNSRRDRGSNEQFF. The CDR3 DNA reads TGCGCCAGCAACTCCCGCCGGGACAGGGGCAGCAATGAGCAGTTCTTC.

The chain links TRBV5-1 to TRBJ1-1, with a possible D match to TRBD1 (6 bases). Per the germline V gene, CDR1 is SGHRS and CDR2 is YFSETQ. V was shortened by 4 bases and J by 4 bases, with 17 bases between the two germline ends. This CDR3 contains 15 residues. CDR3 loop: CASSPPGLGATEAFF. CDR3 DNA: TGCGCCAGCAGCCCCCCCGGCCTGGGGGCCACTGAAGCTTTCTTT.

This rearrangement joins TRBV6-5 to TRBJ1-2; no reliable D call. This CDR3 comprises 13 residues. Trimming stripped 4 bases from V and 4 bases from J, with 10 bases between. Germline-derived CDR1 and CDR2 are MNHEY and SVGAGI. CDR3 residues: CASSSGFLYGYTF. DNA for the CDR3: TGTGCCAGCAGTTCTGGCTTTCTCTATGGCTACACCTTC.

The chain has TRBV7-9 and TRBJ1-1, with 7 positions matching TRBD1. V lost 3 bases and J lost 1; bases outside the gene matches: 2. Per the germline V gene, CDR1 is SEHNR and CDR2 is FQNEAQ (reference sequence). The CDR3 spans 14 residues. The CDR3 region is CASSLTGPNTEAFF. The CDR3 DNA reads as TGTGCCAGCAGCTTGACAGGGCCGAACACTGAAGCTTTCTTT.

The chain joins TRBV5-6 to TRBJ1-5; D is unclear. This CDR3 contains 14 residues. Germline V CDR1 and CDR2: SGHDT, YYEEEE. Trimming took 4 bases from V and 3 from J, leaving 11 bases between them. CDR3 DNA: TGTGCCAGCAGCCTTCAGGCCGCCAATCAGCCCCAGCATTTT. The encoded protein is CASSLQAANQPQHF.

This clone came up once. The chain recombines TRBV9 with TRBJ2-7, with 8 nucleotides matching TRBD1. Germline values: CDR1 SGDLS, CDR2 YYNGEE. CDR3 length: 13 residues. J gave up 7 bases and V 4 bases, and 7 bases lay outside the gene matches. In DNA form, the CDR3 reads TGTGCCAGCAGCCCGGACAGGGCTGGGGAGCAGTACTTC. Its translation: CASSPDRAGEQYF.

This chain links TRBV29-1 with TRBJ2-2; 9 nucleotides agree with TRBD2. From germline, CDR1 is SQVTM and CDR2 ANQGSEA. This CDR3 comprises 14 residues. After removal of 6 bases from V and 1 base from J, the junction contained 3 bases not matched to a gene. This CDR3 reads CSVASGVNTGELFF. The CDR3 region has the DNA TGCAGCGTCGCTAGCGGGGTGAACACCGGGGAGCTGTTTTTT.

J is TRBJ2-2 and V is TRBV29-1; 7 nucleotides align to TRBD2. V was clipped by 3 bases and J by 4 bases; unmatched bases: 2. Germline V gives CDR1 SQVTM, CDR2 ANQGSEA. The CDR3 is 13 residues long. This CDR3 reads CSVDTGGTGELFF. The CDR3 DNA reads TGCAGCGTTGATACGGGAGGCACCGGGGAGCTGTTTTTT.

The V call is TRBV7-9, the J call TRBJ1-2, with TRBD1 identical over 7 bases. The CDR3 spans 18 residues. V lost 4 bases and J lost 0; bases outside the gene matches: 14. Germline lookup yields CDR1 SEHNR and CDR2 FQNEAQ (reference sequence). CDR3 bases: TGTGCCAGCAGCTCCCAAGACGGGGGACAGAGATCTAACTATGGCTACACCTTC. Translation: CASSSQDGGQRSNYGYTF.

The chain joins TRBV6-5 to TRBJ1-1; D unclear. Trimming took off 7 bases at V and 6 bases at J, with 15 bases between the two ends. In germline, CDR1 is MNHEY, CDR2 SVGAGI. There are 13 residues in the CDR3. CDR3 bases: TGTGCCAGCAAGGAGGGCTCATCCCCTGAAGCTTTCTTT. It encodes CASKEGSSPEAFF.

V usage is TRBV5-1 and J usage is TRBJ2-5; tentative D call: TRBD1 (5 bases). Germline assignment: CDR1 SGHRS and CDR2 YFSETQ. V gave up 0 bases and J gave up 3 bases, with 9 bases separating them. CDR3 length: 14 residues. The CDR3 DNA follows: TGCGCCAGCAGCTTGGATCGGACAAAAGAGACCCAGTACTTC. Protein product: CASSLDRTKETQYF.

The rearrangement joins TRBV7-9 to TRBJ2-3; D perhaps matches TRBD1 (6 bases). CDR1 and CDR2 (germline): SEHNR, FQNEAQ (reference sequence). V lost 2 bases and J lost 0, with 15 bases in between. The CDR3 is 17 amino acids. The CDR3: CASSLLRGQTSTDTQYF. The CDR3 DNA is TGTGCCAGCAGCTTATTACGCGGACAGACTAGCACAGATACGCAGTATTTT.

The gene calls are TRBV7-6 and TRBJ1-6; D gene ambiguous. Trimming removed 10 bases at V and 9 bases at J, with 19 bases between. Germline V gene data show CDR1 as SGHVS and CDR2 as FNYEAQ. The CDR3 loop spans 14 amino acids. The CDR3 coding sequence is TGTGCCACAAAATCTGCGGGGTGGGCTTCACCCCTCCACTTT. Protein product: CATKSAGWASPLHF.

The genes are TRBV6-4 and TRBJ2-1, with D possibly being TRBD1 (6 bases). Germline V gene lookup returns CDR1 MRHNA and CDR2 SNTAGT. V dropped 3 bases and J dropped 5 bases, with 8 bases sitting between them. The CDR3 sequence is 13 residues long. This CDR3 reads CASSEQGNNEQFF. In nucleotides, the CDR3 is TGTGCCAGCAGTGAGCAGGGGAACAATGAGCAGTTCTTC.

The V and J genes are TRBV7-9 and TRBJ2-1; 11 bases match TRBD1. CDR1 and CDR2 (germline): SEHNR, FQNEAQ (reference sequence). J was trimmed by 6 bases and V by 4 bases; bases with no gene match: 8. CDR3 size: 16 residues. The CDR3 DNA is TGTGCCAGCAGCTCCAAGGGGACAGGGGGTGGCAATGAGCAGTTCTTC. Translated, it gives CASSSKGTGGGNEQFF.

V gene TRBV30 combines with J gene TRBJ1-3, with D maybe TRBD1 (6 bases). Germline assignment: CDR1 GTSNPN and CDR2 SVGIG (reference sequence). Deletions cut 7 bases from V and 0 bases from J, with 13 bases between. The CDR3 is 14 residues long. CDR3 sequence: CAFRGGNSGNTIYF. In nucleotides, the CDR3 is TGTGCCTTCAGAGGGGGTAACTCTGGAAACACCATATATTTT. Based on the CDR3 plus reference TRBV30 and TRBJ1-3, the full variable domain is SQTIHQWPATLVQPVGSPLSLECTVEGTSNPNLYWYRQAAGRGLQLLFYSVGIGQISSEVPQNLSASRPQDRQFILSSKKLLLSDSGFYLCAFRGGNSGNTIYFGEGSWLTVV.

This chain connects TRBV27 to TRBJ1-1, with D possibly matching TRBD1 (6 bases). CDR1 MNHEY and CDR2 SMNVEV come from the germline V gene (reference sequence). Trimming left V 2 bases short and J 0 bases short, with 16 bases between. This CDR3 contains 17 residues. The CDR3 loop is CASSLNWGTGLNTEAFF. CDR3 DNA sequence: TGTGCCAGCAGTTTAAATTGGGGCACAGGGTTGAACACTGAAGCTTTCTTT.

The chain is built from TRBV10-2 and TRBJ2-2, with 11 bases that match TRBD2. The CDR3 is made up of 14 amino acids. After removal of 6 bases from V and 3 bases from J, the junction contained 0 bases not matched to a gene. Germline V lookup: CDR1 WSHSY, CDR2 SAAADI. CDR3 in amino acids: CASRLAGDTGELFF. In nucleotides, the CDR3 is TGCGCCAGCAGACTAGCGGGGGACACCGGGGAGCTGTTTTTT.

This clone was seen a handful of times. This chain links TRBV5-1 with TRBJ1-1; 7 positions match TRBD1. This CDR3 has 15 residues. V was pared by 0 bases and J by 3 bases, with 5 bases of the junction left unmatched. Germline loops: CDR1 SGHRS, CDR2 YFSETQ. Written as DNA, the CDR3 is TGCGCCAGCAGCTTGGCGGGACAGATTTACACTGAAGCTTTCTTT. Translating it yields CASSLAGQIYTEAFF.

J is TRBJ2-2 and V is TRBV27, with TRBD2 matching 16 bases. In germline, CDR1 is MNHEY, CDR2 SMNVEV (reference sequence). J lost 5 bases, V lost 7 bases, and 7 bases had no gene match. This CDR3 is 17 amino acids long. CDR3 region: CASTVGLAGGPTGELFF. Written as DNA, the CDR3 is TGTGCCAGCACCGTGGGACTAGCGGGGGGGCCAACCGGGGAGCTGTTTTTT.

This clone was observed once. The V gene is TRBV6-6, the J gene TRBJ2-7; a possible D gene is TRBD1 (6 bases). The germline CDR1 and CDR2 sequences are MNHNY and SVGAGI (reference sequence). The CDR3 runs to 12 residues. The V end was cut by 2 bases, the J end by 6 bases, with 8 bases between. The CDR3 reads CASSYPGVEQYF. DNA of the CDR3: TGTGCCAGCAGTTACCCAGGGGTCGAGCAGTACTTC.

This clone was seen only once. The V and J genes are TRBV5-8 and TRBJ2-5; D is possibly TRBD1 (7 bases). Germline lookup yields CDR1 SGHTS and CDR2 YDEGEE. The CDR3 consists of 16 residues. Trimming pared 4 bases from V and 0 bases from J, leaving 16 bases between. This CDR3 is CASSAGKQGNQETQYF. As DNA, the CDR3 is TGTGCCAGCAGCGCGGGGAAACAGGGGAACCAAGAGACCCAGTACTTC.

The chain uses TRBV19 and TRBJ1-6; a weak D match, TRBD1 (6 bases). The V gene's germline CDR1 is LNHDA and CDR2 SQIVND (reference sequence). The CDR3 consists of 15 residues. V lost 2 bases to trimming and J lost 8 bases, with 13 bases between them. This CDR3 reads CASSITGSGDSPLHF. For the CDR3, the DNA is TGTGCCAGTAGTATAACAGGGAGTGGGGATTCACCCCTCCACTTT.

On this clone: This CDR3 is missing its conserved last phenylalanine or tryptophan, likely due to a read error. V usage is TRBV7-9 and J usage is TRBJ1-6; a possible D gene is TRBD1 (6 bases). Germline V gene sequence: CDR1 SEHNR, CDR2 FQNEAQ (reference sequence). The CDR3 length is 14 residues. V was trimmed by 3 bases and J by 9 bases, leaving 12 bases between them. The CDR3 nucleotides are TGTGCCAGCAGCTTCTCGACAGGTTCTTCACCCCTCCACCTT. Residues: CASSFSTGSSPLHL.